Listed below are T cell receptor beta chains from one sample, sequenced in a study of T cell repertoires in cytomegalovirus infection. No antigen is known for these receptors. TCRdb recomputed calls from the reads with MiXCR, one row per CDR3 protein. The sample contains about 120,000 distinct CDR3 sequences, 10% of which appear only once. The sample taken for sequencing was PBMCs, sequenced either directly or after in vitro stimulation (not recorded which). The origin of the receptors is a human donor in good health (CMV status not recorded). Some clones in this sample may be carry-over from other donors' samples. CDR3s include the opening cysteine and the closing phenylalanine or tryptophan. Fields, in order: CDR3 DNA, CDR3 protein, J gene, V gene, clone size, D gene. A D gene is named only where the DNA matches it firmly. Some rows mark clone size as missing; the rest say once, few, many or name a class of expanded clone.

TGTGCCAGCTCCCCCCCGGCGGTGGGCACAGATACGCAGTATTTT CASSPPAVGTDTQYF TRBJ2-3 TRBV5-5 many NA
TGTGCCAGCAGCATGGGACAGCCCCAAGAGACCCAGTACTTC CASSMGQPQETQYF TRBJ2-5 TRBV7-2 many TRBD1
TGTGCCATCAGTGGGACAGGGAGCCCCAATTCACCCCTCCACTTT CAISGTGSPNSPLHF TRBJ1-6 TRBV10-3 many TRBD1
TGCAGTGCTACAGGGACTAGCGGGAGGGCGCGGGATACGCAGTATTTT CSATGTSGRARDTQYF TRBJ2-3 TRBV20-1 few TRBD2
TGTGCCAGCAGCTTAGTGGCGTCTGGGGGTCGGGGGAGCACAGATACGCAGTATTTT CASSLVASGGRGSTDTQYF TRBJ2-3 TRBV7-2 many NA
TGTGCCTGGAGGCAAAGACAGGGGGCGTATTCTGAAGCTTTCTTT CAWRQRQGAYSEAFF TRBJ1-1 TRBV30 many TRBD1
TGCAGTGCTCCCCGGGCTCGAGGCGTCCCAGATACGCAGTATTTT CSAPRARGVPDTQYF TRBJ2-3 TRBV20-1 few NA
TGTGCCAGCAGTAGGGGGGGGAATGGAGATACGCAGTATTTT CASSRGGNGDTQYF TRBJ2-3 TRBV6-1 many NA
TGCAGTGCTCCTTATGGCGGGAGGGGGGGAGATACGCAGTATTTT CSAPYGGRGGDTQYF TRBJ2-3 TRBV20-1 many TRBD2
TGCGCCAGCAGGGAGCGGGAGGCGAGCTCCTACAATGAGCAGTTCTTC CASREREASSYNEQFF TRBJ2-1 TRBV4-1 NA TRBD2
TGTGCCAGCAGCCAGGCAAATTCACCCCTCCACTTT CASSQANSPLHF TRBJ1-6 TRBV6-5 many NA
TGTGCCAGCAGCCCTGGGACAGTAGAAGCTTTCTTT CASSPGTVEAFF TRBJ1-1 TRBV16 many TRBD1
TGTGCCAGCAGTAAGACTCTAGCGGGAGGGCCTAACAATGAGCAGTTCTTC CASSKTLAGGPNNEQFF TRBJ2-1 TRBV12-3/TRBV12-4 many TRBD2
TGTGCCAGCAGCTGGTCAGGGTGGGCCACTGAAGCTTTCTTT CASSWSGWATEAFF TRBJ1-1 TRBV5-6 once NA
TGCGCCAGCAGCCGGGTGGAGGGAGAGACCCAGTACTTC CASSRVEGETQYF TRBJ2-5 TRBV4-3 NA NA
TGTGCCAGCAGCTTAGCCCGGGACTCCTACAATGAGCAGTTCTTC CASSLARDSYNEQFF TRBJ2-1 TRBV7-2 many NA
TGTGCCAGCAGTGGACGATACAATGAGCAGTTCTTC CASSGRYNEQFF TRBJ2-1 TRBV12-3/TRBV12-4 many NA
TGTGCCAGCAGTTACGGGTCTACCGGTAGCCCAGATACGCAGTATTTT CASSYGSTGSPDTQYF TRBJ2-3 TRBV6-2/TRBV6-3 few NA
TGTGCCAGCAGCTTACTAGCGGGATTTGGAGATACGCAGTATTTT CASSLLAGFGDTQYF TRBJ2-3 TRBV7-9 many TRBD2
TGTGCCACCAGTGCGGCCGGGACAGCAAGGGATACGCAGTATTTT CATSAAGTARDTQYF TRBJ2-3 TRBV24-1 many TRBD1
TGTGCCAGCAGCTTAGGGGGAGTGAACACTGAAGCTTTCTTT CASSLGGVNTEAFF TRBJ1-1 TRBV7-8 many NA
TGCGCCAGCAGCCAGAGGACAGCTGGAAACACCATATATTTT CASSQRTAGNTIYF TRBJ1-3 TRBV4-1 NA NA
TGTGCCACCAGAAGTGCTGCTCGGGCGAACGGCGGGGAGCTGTTTTTT CATRSAARANGGELFF TRBJ2-2 TRBV24-1 few NA
TGTGCCAGCAGCTCACCTTTTAGCTCTAATTCACCCCTCCACTTT CASSSPFSSNSPLHF TRBJ1-6 TRBV7-9 many NA
TGTGCCAGCAGTTTGGAGTGGCAGCCCCAGCATTTT CASSLEWQPQHF TRBJ1-5 TRBV28 NA NA
TGTGCCAGCAGTTACTCCGGGTTCTCCTACAATGAGCAGTTCTTC CASSYSGFSYNEQFF TRBJ2-1 TRBV6-2/TRBV6-3 few NA
TGTGCCAGCAGCTTAAGTCAGGGGTCTCAGCCCCAGCATTTT CASSLSQGSQPQHF TRBJ1-5 TRBV7-8 many NA
TGTGCCAGCAGTTCGTCAGTGGGCTACACCTTC CASSSSVGYTF TRBJ1-2 TRBV12-3/TRBV12-4 many NA
TGTGCCAGCAGCTTAGCTTTGACAGGAGTTTCATATGGCTACACCTTC CASSLALTGVSYGYTF TRBJ1-2 TRBV7-4 NA NA
TGTGCCAGCAGTGAAGCGCTGGGACAGGGGGCAGGGTATGGCTACACCTTC CASSEALGQGAGYGYTF TRBJ1-2 TRBV6-1 few TRBD1
TGTGCCAGCAGTGCGACAGCCCTTTATAGCAATCAGCCCCAGCATTTT CASSATALYSNQPQHF TRBJ1-5 TRBV2 many NA
TGTGCCAGCAGCTTAACCAGAACAGAGACCCAGTACTTC CASSLTRTETQYF TRBJ2-5 TRBV7-3 NA NA
TGTGCCAGCAGTTCCTTCGCGGACATAATCTTC CASSSFADIIF TRBJ2-1 TRBV12-3/TRBV12-4 many NA
TGTGCCAGCACGTTTAGGGCACTAGCGGGAGACTACAATGAGCAGTTCTTC CASTFRALAGDYNEQFF TRBJ2-1 TRBV27 many TRBD2
TGCAGTGCTAGTGGGTTAGGTGAGACCCAGTACTTC CSASGLGETQYF TRBJ2-5 TRBV20-1 NA NA
TGCGCCAGCAGTCAATCGTCTGAGGGACAGGGGCTTGGGGATGAGCAGTTCTTC CASSQSSEGQGLGDEQFF TRBJ2-1 TRBV23-1 many TRBD1
TGTGCCAGCAGCCCCAGACTAGCGGGGTACAATGAGCAGTTCTTC CASSPRLAGYNEQFF TRBJ2-1 TRBV7-8 many TRBD2
TGCAGCGTTCTCGGCAGGGGCACAGAGACCCAGTACTTC CSVLGRGTETQYF TRBJ2-5 TRBV29-1 NA NA
TGTGCCAGTAATCCCGGGGTGAGGTGGCCTGGCGGCTACACCTTC CASNPGVRWPGGYTF TRBJ1-2 TRBV19 NA NA
TGTGACAGCAGTTTGGGGGCGGTAACCTACAATGAGCAGTTCTTC CDSSLGAVTYNEQFF TRBJ2-1 TRBV28 NA NA
TGTGCCAGCAGGACCGGGACTAGCCTTAATGAGCAGTTCTTC CASRTGTSLNEQFF TRBJ2-1 TRBV2 many TRBD2
TGTGCCAGCAACCCCCCGGGACAGCCTCGGGAGCAGTACTTC CASNPPGQPREQYF TRBJ2-7 TRBV28 few TRBD1
TGTGCCACCAGTGATTTGCCGGGGACTAGTCTTAGCGACACCGGGGAGCTGTTTTTT CATSDLPGTSLSDTGELFF TRBJ2-2 TRBV24-1 many TRBD2
TGCAGCCCTACAGGGGCCGCTATCGGGAACACTGAAGCTTTCTTT CSPTGAAIGNTEAFF TRBJ1-1 TRBV20-1 few TRBD1
TGTGCCAGCTCACCGGGACTAGCGCCCACAGATACGCAGTATTTT CASSPGLAPTDTQYF TRBJ2-3 TRBV18 NA TRBD2
TGTGCCAGTAGTATAGCTAAGACGGACCCCGGGGGAGCCCAGCATTTT CASSIAKTDPGGAQHF TRBJ1-5 TRBV19 many NA
TGCGCCAGCAGCTTGTGGGGGACTAGCGGGAGCAAAAATGAGCAGTTCTTC CASSLWGTSGSKNEQFF TRBJ2-1 TRBV5-1 few TRBD2
TGTGCCAGCAGCCAGGGGGCCGGCGCCGGTGCTTATGGCTACACCTTC CASSQGAGAGAYGYTF TRBJ1-2 TRBV5-4 many TRBD1